These T cell receptor beta chains were read from a single sample in a study of CD8+ T cells in alopecia areata. TCRdb keeps only in-frame clones here, not all; method: immunoSEQ multiplex PCR. The data hold about 260,000 clones, with 45% to 70% observed a single time. The material sequenced was CD4+ T cells sorted from blood, taken around week 52, from a patient treated with tofacitinib. These receptors came from a human donor with alopecia areata. CDR3s include the opening cysteine and the closing phenylalanine or tryptophan. A D gene is named only where the DNA matches it firmly. Only some rows state a clone size, as once, few, many or a class for expanded clones.

abundance	d_gene	v_gene	j_gene	CDR3nt	CDR3aa
-	-	TRBV30	TRBJ2-7	TGTGCCTGGAGTCGGGGGTCCTACGAGCAGTACTTC	CAWSRGSYEQYF
few	-	TRBV7-2	TRBJ2-2	TGTGCCAGCAGCTTAGTTGGGACCACGGGGACCGGGGAGCTGTTTTTT	CASSLVGTTGTGELFF
few	TRBD1	TRBV15	TRBJ1-2	TGTGCCACCAGCACGGACAGGGGACCGGGCTATGGCTACACCTTC	CATSTDRGPGYGYTF
few	TRBD1	TRBV7-9	TRBJ2-3	TGTGCCAGCAGCTCCGGGACAGCCTTCACAGATACGCAGTATTTT	CASSSGTAFTDTQYF
few	-	TRBV5-1	TRBJ2-7	TGCGCCAGCAGAGGAACAGCCTACGAGCAGTACTTC	CASRGTAYEQYF
-	-	TRBV5-1	TRBJ2-7	TGCGCCAGCAGCTTGCCCGACACCTACGAGCAGTACTTC	CASSLPDTYEQYF
few	TRBD2	TRBV5-4	TRBJ2-5	TGTGCCAGCAGCAGCCAGCGGGGCCAAGAGACCCAGTACTTC	CASSSQRGQETQYF
few	-	TRBV19	TRBJ2-3	TGTGCCAGTAGTTCATCCACAGGGGAGGGCACAGATACGCAGTATTTT	CASSSSTGEGTDTQYF
few	TRBD1	TRBV19	TRBJ1-1	TGTGCCAGTAGTTTGACAGGGGGAACGAACACTGAAGCTTTCTTT	CASSLTGGTNTEAFF
-	-	TRBV30	TRBJ2-5	TGTGCCTGGAGTGTAGGGCAAGAGACCCAGTACTTC	CAWSVGQETQYF
-	-	TRBV7-2	TRBJ1-2	TGTGCCAGCAGCTTATCCTTTCGCTATGGCTACACCTTC	CASSLSFRYGYTF
few	-	TRBV9	TRBJ1-5	TGTGCCAGCAGCGTACAGGAGGGCAATCAGCCCCAGCATTTT	CASSVQEGNQPQHF
-	TRBD1	TRBV7-2	TRBJ1-5	TGTGCCAGCAGCTTAGCCGGGACAGGGGGCGTTGGGCAGCCCCAGCATTTT	CASSLAGTGGVGQPQHF
-	-	TRBV7-9	TRBJ1-6	TGTGCCAGCAGCCAACCCCGCGGCGGGGAAGGGGGTAATTCACCCCTCCACTTT	CASSQPRGGEGGNSPLHF
few	-	TRBV9	TRBJ2-6	TGTGCCAGCAGCGTAAGGGTGTCTGGGGCCAACGTCCTGACTTTC	CASSVRVSGANVLTF
-	-	TRBV2	TRBJ1-2	TGTGCCAGCAGTGAAGGGACTGCTAACTATGGCTACACCTTC	CASSEGTANYGYTF
-	-	TRBV5-6	TRBJ2-2	TGTGCCAGCAGCTATGAAGGGACCGGGGAGCTGTTTTTT	CASSYEGTGELFF
few	TRBD2	TRBV19	TRBJ2-1	TGTGCCAGTAGTATAAACGGGGGGGAGTACAATGAGCAGTTCTTC	CASSINGGEYNEQFF
-	-	TRBV9	TRBJ2-3	TGTGCCAGCAGCGTAGGGGGCCCTACAGATACGCAGTATTTT	CASSVGGPTDTQYF
once	-	TRBV9	TRBJ1-1	TGTGCCAGCAGCCAGGGAGCGAACACTGAAGCTTTCTTT	CASSQGANTEAFF
-	TRBD2	TRBV6-5	TRBJ2-7	TGTGCCAGCAGTTACCCGGGACTAGCGGGAACCTACGAGCAGTACTTC	CASSYPGLAGTYEQYF
few	-	TRBV27	TRBJ2-7	TGTGCCAGCAGTTTATCAGGTCACAGATCCAGCTACGAGCAGTACTTC	CASSLSGHRSSYEQYF
-	-	TRBV2	TRBJ1-6	TGTGCCAGCAGTGAAGCAGATCCGGGGGCGATTGGTTCACCCCTCCACTTT	CASSEADPGAIGSPLHF
few	-	TRBV12-5	TRBJ2-3	TGTGCTAGTGGTGACGTCTCGGATACGCAGTATTTT	CASGDVSDTQYF
-	TRBD1	TRBV6-5	TRBJ1-6	TGTGCCAGCAGTAGACAGGGAGGGACACCCCTCCACTTT	CASSRQGGTPLHF
few	TRBD2	TRBV9	TRBJ2-1	TGTGCCAGCAGCTCCGGGGAGGGGACCTACAATGAGCAGTTCTTC	CASSSGEGTYNEQFF
-	-	TRBV5-1	TRBJ2-5	TGCGCCAGCAGCTTGAGAGTTACCCCGGGGGAGACCCAGTACTTC	CASSLRVTPGETQYF
-	-	TRBV10-3	TRBJ1-2	TGTGCCATCAGTGACCCGAGGAACAGCTATGGCTACACCTTC	CAISDPRNSYGYTF
-	TRBD1	TRBV15	TRBJ1-3	TGTGCCACCAGCAGACGCCGGGACAGGGTAGACACCATATATTTT	CATSRRRDRVDTIYF
-	TRBD1	TRBV9	TRBJ1-1	TGTGCCAGCAGCGTAGAGGGGACAGGGGTTACTGAAGCTTTCTTT	CASSVEGTGVTEAFF
-	-	TRBV4-1	TRBJ1-1	TGCGCCAGCAGCCCCCTCGAGGGGAGAGAAGCTTTCTTT	CASSPLEGREAFF
once	-	TRBV10-3	TRBJ1-6	TGTGCCATCAGTGAGGCTTATAATTCACCCCTCCACTTT	CAISEAYNSPLHF
-	TRBD1	TRBV6-5	TRBJ2-6	TGTGCCAGCAGCCGCGACAGGGCTGGGGCCAACGTCCTGACTTTC	CASSRDRAGANVLTF
few	-	TRBV7-8	TRBJ1-5	TGTGCCAGCAGCTTAGTCAGGCAGCTCGAGAGCAATCAGCCCCAGCATTTT	CASSLVRQLESNQPQHF
-	TRBD1	TRBV4-1	TRBJ2-7	TGCGCCAGCAGCCAATTCTGGACAGGGCTCCGTTACGAGCTTCGGTTC	CASSQFWTGLRYELRF
-	TRBD1	TRBV10-2	TRBJ2-7	TGCGCCAGCCCAGGGACAGGGGGACGCTACGAGCAGTACTTC	CASPGTGGRYEQYF
few	TRBD1	TRBV4-2	TRBJ1-1	TGTGCCAGCAGCCAAGATCCGACCGGGACAGGGTATCTCACTGAAGCTTTCTTT	CASSQDPTGTGYLTEAFF
once	-	TRBV10-2	TRBJ2-3	TGCGCCAGCAGAGACAGGGGAGGGTTCACAGATACGCAGTATTTT	CASRDRGGFTDTQYF
-	-	TRBV9	TRBJ2-2	TGTGCCAGCAAGAGCCCCGGGGAGCTGTTTTTT	CASKSPGELFF
once	TRBD1	TRBV11-2	TRBJ1-2	TGTGCCAGCAGCCCCCGGACAGGGGATGGCTACACCTTC	CASSPRTGDGYTF
-	TRBD2	TRBV30	TRBJ2-1	TGTGCCTGGAGCGAACTAGCGGGGGAACAGTTCTTC	CAWSELAGEQFF
-	-	TRBV7-3	TRBJ2-3	TGTGCCAGCAGCGACTCCTTAGTGGTGGATACGCAGTATTTT	CASSDSLVVDTQYF
-	-	TRBV30	TRBJ2-2	TGTGCCTGGAGTGCCGGACAGCTGTCAGGGGAGCTGTTTTTT	CAWSAGQLSGELFF
-	-	TRBV29-1	TRBJ1-4	TGCAGCGTTGAAAGGGGTGAAAAACTGTTTTTT	CSVERGEKLFF
few	-	TRBV29-1	TRBJ1-4	TGCAGCGTTGATAGAGGGGATGAAAAACTGTTTTTT	CSVDRGDEKLFF
few	TRBD1	TRBV10-3	TRBJ1-2	TGTGCCTCCGAGCGGACAGGGGGCAACTATGGCTACACCTTC	CASERTGGNYGYTF
few	TRBD2	TRBV29-1	TRBJ2-2	TGCAGCGCCGGGACTAGCCCCACCGGGGAGCTGTTTTTT	CSAGTSPTGELFF
-	-	TRBV7-2	TRBJ2-5	TGTGCCAGCAGCTCCTTAGAGACCCAGTACTTC	CASSSLETQYF
-	-	TRBV10-2	TRBJ2-5	TGCGCCAGCAGCCTACAGGGCCTAGAGACCCAGTACTTC	CASSLQGLETQYF
-	TRBD1	TRBV27	TRBJ1-5	TGTGCCAGCAGTTTAAATACAGGGGTTCGGAATCAGCCCCAGCATTTT	CASSLNTGVRNQPQHF